Sample share makes the clone carrying this T cell receptor beta chain medium-sized (0.01 to 0.1%). V was clipped by 5 bases and J by 9 bases, with 17 bases between them. Germline CDR1 and CDR2: MGHRA and YSYEKL. CDR3 length: 14 residues. Only in-frame clones appear in the TCRdb table, and some are missing; sequencing was by immunoSEQ multiplex PCR. The profile shows 13,000 to 15,000 clones, over 65% of them singletons. The record originates from a study of somatic mutations in cytotoxic T cells in rheumatoid arthritis. Study-level background: Including V beta1+ cells that were sequenced for TCRB, some T-cell populations stained with V beta antibodies were flow-sorted at nearly 100% purity.

The TCR sequence derives from an adult with rheumatoid arthritis. The sample comprised CD8+ T cells sorted from blood. The J gene is TRBJ1-5, the V gene TRBV4-1; D gene uncertain. The CDR3 DNA reads as TGCGCCAGCAGCTCCGACATGGGCCCAGGGCCCCAGCATTTT. Protein product: CASSSDMGPGPQHF.